The clone carrying this T cell receptor (beta chain) has more than one count but fewer than ten. Its matching antigen is unknown. The whole isolated RNA underwent reverse transcription, so sequencing captured expressed TCRB transcripts. Profiled with immunoSEQ multiplex PCR; TCRdb holds only in-frame clones, not every one. The sample lists a few hundred thousand clones, approximately 10% seen once, with 0.017% in the top ten. The CDR3 runs to 14 residues. The germline V gene has CDR1 KGHSH and CDR2 LQKENI. Trimming took off 0 bases at V and 8 bases at J, with 13 bases between the two ends. The sample originates from a study of beta chain features in type 1 diabetes. Study-wide findings and caveats: Relative to healthy donors, patients appeared to have naive, central memory and Treg TCRB repertoires that were more similar. Insertion counts at VDJ junctions were lower in type 1 diabetes patients, who also showed more deletions there. Patients with Type 1 diabetes showed moderately but significantly shorter TCRB CDR3s in all four CD4+ subsets.

A single heparinised draw of roughly 110 mL on average was taken per donor. What was sequenced was naive CD4+ T cells from blood. The chain recombines TRBV18 with TRBJ1-2, with unresolved D. This clonotype was obtained from a man aged 30 to 39 with type 1 diabetes. The CDR3, as DNA: TGTGCCAGCTCACCACCGAATAGGGAGGAGGGCTACACCTTC. It encodes CASSPPNREEGYTF.